The 3 T cell receptor beta chains given below trace back to one sample, sequenced in a study of human T cells and chemical hapten exposure. This sample's time point: patch test 2, 6 weeks after DPC sensitization. Treatment described: therapeutic diphenylcyclopropenone sensitization with weekly scalp DPC. TCRdb redid the calling of the RACE reads with MiXCR, one entry per CDR3 protein. Of a few hundred thousand distinct CDR3 sequences listed, about 6% are singletons. Sequenced material: whole blood, taken in connection with sensitization to the hapten diphenylcyclopropenone (DPC). Receptors were obtained from a woman aged 18-29 years with alopecia areata. Some clones in this sample may be carry-over from other donors' samples.

This clonotype was seen at least ten times. This chain joins TRBV3-1 and TRBJ1-2, with D perhaps TRBD1 (6 bases). The germline V and J ends were trimmed by 4 bases and 0 bases, with 15 bases remaining between them. The CDR3 length is 16 residues. Germline CDR1 and CDR2: LGHDT and YNNKEL (reference sequence). The DNA for the CDR3 is TGTGCCAGCAGCCCGGTGGGGGGCGGAGCTAACTATGGCTACACCTTC. Translation: CASSPVGGGANYGYTF.

This clonotype was detected only a few times. The chain joins TRBV6-6 to TRBJ1-2; D is ambiguous. Between the trimmed V and J ends, which lost 0 bases and 5 bases, there was a span of 13 bases. The CDR3 contains 15 residues. Germline CDR1 MNHNY, CDR2 SVGAGI (reference sequence). CDR3 in amino acids: CASSYSTTLKYGYTF. The CDR3 bases are TGTGCCAGCAGTTACTCTACAACCCTCAAGTATGGCTACACCTTC.

This clonotype was detected ten times or more. The chain is built from TRBV5-1 and TRBJ2-5; D is unresolved. V was trimmed by 6 bases and J by 4 bases, leaving 13 bases between them. This CDR3 has 13 residues. CDR1 is SGHRS and CDR2 is YFSETQ in the germline V gene. CDR3 coding DNA: TGCGCCAGCAACCCCGACCATCTAGAGACCCAGTACTTC. This translates into CASNPDHLETQYF.